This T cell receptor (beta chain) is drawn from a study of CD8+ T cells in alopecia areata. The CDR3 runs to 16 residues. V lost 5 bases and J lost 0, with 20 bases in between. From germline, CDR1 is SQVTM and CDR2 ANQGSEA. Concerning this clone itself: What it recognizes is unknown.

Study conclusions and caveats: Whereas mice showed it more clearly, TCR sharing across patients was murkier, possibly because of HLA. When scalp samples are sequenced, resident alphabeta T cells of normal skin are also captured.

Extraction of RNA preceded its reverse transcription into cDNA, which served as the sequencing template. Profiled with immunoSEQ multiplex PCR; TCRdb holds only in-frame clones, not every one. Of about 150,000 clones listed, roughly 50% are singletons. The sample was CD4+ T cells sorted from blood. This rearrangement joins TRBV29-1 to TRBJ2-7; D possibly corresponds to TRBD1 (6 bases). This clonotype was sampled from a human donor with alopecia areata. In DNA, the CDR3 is TGCAGCGTTTCCTCTCCGGGACATTCGAGCTCCTACGAGCAGTACTTC. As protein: CSVSSPGHSSSYEQYF.